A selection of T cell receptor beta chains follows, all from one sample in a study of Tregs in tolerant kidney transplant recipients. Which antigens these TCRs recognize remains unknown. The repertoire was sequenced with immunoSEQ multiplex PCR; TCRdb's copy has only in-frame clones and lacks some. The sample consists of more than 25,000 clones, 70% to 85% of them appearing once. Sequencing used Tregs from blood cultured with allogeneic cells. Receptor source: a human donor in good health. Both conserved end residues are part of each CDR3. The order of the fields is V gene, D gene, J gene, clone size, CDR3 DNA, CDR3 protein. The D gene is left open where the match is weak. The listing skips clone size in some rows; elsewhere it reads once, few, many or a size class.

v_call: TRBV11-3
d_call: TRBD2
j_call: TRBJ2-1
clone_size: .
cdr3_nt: TGTGCCAGCAGCCCAAGACTAGCGGGAGATGATGAGCAGTTCTTC
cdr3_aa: CASSPRLAGDDEQFF

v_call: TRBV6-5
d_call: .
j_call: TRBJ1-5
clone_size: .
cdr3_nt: TGTGCCAGCAGACGGTCCCAGTCTTATCAGCCCCAGCATTTT
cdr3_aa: CASRRSQSYQPQHF

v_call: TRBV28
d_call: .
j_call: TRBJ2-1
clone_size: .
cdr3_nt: TGTGCCAGCACACAGGGCCCAAACTACAATGAGCAGTTCTTC
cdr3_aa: CASTQGPNYNEQFF

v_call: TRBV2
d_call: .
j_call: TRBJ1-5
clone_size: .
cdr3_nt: TGTGCCAGCAGGAGTAGGGGGAATCAGCCCCAGCATTTT
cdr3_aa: CASRSRGNQPQHF

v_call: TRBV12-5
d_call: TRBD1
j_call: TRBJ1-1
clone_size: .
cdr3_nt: TGTGCTAGTGGTTTGCGAGACAGGGGCCAACGGGACACTGAAGCTTTCTTT
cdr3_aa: CASGLRDRGQRDTEAFF

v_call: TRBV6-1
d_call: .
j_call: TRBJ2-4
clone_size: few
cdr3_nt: TGTGCCAGCAGTGAAGCGGCATTATGGGCCCCCGCCAAAAACATTCAGTACTTC
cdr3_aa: CASSEAALWAPAKNIQYF

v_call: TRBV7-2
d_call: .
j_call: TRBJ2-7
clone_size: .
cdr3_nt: TGTGCCAGCAGCTTATCCGGACATCTGCCCTACGAGCAGTACTTC
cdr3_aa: CASSLSGHLPYEQYF

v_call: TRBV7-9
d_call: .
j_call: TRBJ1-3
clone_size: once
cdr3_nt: TGTGCCAGCAGCGAAGGGGGGATAGGCACCATATATTTT
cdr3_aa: CASSEGGIGTIYF

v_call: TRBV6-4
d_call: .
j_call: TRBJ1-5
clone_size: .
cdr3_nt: TGTGCCAGCCCCCGGGACTTCGGGGGGATTCAGCCCCAGCATTTT
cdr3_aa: CASPRDFGGIQPQHF

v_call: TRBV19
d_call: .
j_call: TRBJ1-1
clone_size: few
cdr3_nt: TGTGCCAGTAGTATCACGGCCAACACTGAAGCTTTCTTT
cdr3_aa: CASSITANTEAFF

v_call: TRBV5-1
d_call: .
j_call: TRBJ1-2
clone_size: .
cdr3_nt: TGCGCCAGCAGGGAGGGTAACTATGGCTACACCTTC
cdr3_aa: CASREGNYGYTF

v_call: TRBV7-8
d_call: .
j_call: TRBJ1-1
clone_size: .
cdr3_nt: TGTGCCAGCAGCTTCAACAGCATGAACACTGAAGCTTTCTTT
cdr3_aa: CASSFNSMNTEAFF

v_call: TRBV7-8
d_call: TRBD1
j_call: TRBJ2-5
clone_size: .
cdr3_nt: TGTGCCAGCAGTAAAGGGGGCCCCTTAGAAGAGACCCAGTACTTC
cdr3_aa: CASSKGGPLEETQYF

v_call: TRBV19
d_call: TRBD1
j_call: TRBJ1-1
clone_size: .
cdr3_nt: TGTGCCAGTACAGACAGGGGGCGCATGGCTTTCTTT
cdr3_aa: CASTDRGRMAFF

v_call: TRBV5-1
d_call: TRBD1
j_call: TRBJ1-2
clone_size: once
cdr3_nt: TGCGCCAGCGGGGGACAGTACTATGGCTACACCTTC
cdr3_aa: CASGGQYYGYTF

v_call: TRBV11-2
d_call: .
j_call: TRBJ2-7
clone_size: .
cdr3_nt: TGTGCCAGCAGCCTTACCGCGCAGTGGGGCTACGAGCAGTACTTC
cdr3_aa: CASSLTAQWGYEQYF

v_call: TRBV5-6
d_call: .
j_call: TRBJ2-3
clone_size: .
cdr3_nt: TGTGCCAGCAGCTTGGTTCCGCGCGGGGATACGCAGTATTTT
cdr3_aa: CASSLVPRGDTQYF

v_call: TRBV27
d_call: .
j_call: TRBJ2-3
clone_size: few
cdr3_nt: TGTGCCAGCAGTCCCACAAGGGGTGCAGATACGCAGTATTTT
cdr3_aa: CASSPTRGADTQYF

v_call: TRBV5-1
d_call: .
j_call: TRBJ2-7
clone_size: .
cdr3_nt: TGCGCCAGCAGCTTGATCCGGGGAGTTTCCTACGAGCAGTACTTC
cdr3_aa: CASSLIRGVSYEQYF

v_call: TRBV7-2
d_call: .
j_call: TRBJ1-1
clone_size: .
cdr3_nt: TGTGCCAGCAGTCTGGACGGCACTGAAGCTTTCTTT
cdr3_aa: CASSLDGTEAFF

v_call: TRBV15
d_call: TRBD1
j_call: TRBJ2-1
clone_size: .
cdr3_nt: TGTGCCACCAAAGATAGACAGGGGGCGTATAATGAGCAGTTCTTC
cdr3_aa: CATKDRQGAYNEQFF

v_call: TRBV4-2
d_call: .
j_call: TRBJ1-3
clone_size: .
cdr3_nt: TGTGCCAGCAGCCAAGGGTCAGGGGACGGAAACACCATATATTTT
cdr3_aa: CASSQGSGDGNTIYF

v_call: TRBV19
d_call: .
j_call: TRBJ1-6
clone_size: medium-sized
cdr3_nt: TGTGCCAGTAGTCGGGGGACCGATAATTCACCCCTCCACTTT
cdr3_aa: CASSRGTDNSPLHF

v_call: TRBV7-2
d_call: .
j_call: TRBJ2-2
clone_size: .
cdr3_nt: TGTGCCAGCAGCTTAGAGGCCCCGGGACGCGACCTCGGGGAGCTGTTTTTT
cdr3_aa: CASSLEAPGRDLGELFF

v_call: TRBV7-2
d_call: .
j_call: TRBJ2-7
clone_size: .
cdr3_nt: TGTGCCAGCAGCGTACCCTCGGGACTCGGAGCCTACGAGCAGTACTTC
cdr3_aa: CASSVPSGLGAYEQYF

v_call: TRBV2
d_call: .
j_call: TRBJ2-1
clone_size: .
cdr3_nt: TGTGCCAGCAGTGAGCCGGGAGCTACCTCTCAGCAGTTCTTC
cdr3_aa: CASSEPGATSQQFF

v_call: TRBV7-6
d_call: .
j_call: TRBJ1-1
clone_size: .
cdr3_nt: TGTGCCAGCAGCGTAGGTGCGAACACTGAAGCTTTCTTT
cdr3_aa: CASSVGANTEAFF

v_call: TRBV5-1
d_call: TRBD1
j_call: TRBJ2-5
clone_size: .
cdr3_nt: TGCGCCAGCAGCCCCCGGACAGGGGGTGAGACCCAGTACTTC
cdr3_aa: CASSPRTGGETQYF

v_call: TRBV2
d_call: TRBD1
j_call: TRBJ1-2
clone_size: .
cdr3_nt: TGTGCCAGCAGCCCCGACAGGGGGCCTGGCGGCTACACCTTC
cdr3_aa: CASSPDRGPGGYTF

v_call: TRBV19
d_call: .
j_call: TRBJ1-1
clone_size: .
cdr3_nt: TGTGCCAGTAGCTTCCTAGGGACTGAAGCTTTCTTT
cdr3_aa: CASSFLGTEAFF

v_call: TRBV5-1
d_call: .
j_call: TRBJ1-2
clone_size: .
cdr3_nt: TGCGCCAGCAGCTTGGATACAAGCTCGTATGGCTACACCTTC
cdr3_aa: CASSLDTSSYGYTF

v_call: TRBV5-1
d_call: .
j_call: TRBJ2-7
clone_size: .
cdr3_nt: TGCGCCAGCAGCTCTACCTACGGGGTGCAGTACTTC
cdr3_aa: CASSSTYGVQYF

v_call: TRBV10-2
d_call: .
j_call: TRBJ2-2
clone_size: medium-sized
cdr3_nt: TGCGCCAGCAGTGAGTCGAGCCGGGGGGCCCACCGGGAGCTGTTTTTT
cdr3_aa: CASSESSRGAHRELFF

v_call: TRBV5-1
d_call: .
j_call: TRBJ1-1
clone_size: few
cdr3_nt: TGCGCCAGCAGCGTAGACAGGATAGGGAACACTGAAGCTTTCTTT
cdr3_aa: CASSVDRIGNTEAFF

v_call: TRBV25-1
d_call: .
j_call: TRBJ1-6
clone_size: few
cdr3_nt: TGTGCCAGCAGAGGTCCCGGCGGAGATAATTCACCCCTCCACTTT
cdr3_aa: CASRGPGGDNSPLHF

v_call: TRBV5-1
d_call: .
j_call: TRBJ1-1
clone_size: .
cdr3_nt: TGCGCCAGCAGCTTGGCGGGGGAAACTGAAGCTTTCTTT
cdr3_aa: CASSLAGETEAFF

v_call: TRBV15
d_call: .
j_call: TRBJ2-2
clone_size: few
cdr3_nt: TGTGCCACCAGCAGAGATCTTGGCAGGGTTGAGCTGTTTTTT
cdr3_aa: CATSRDLGRVELFF

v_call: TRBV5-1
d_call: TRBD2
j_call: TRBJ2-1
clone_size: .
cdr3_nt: TGCGCCAGCAGCAGAAGGCCGGGACTAGCGGGGGGCAATGAGCAGTTCTTC
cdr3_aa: CASSRRPGLAGGNEQFF

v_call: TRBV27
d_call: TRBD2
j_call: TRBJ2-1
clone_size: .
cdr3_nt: TGTGCCAGCAGTGTACATAACCCTAGCGGTGCCTCCTACAATGAGCAGTTCTTC
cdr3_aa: CASSVHNPSGASYNEQFF

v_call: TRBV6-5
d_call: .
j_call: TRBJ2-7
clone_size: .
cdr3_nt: TGTGCCAGCAGTAGCCAGTTTCGTGACCGCTACGAGCAGTACTTC
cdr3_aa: CASSSQFRDRYEQYF

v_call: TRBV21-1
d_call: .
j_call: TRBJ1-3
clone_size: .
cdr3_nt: TGTGCCAGCAGCGGCCGACAGGTCTACTCTGGAAACACCATATATTTT
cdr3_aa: CASSGRQVYSGNTIYF

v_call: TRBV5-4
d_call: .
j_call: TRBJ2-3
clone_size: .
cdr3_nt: TGTGCCAGCAGCTTCGCGAAGGACTCCTTTGAGCCAGATACGCAGTATTTT
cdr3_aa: CASSFAKDSFEPDTQYF

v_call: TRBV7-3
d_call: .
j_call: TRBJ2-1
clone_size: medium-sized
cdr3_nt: TGTGCCAGCAGCCCCTCTCGACTGAGCTCCTACAATGAGCAGTTCTTC
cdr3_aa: CASSPSRLSSYNEQFF

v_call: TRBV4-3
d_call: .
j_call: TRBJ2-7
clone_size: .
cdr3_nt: TGCGCCAGCAGCCAAGATTTCCGGGGTTCCTACGAGCAGTACTTC
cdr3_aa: CASSQDFRGSYEQYF

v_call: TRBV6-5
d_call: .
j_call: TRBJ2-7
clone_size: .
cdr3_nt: TGTGCCAGCAGTTTCCACCGGGACATACCATACGAGCAGTACTTC
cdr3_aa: CASSFHRDIPYEQYF

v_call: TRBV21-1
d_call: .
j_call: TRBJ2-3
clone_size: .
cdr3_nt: TGTGCCAGTACTCGGGGGGGGCTCGGCACAGATACGCAGTATTTT
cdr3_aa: CASTRGGLGTDTQYF

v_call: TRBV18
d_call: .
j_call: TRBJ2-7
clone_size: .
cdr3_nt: TGTGCCAGCTCACCAGGGGTCAGCTACGAGCAGTACTTC
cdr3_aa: CASSPGVSYEQYF

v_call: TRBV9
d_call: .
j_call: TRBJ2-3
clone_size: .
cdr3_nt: TGTGCCAGCAGCAACCAAGCGCTCCTTAGCACAGATACGCAGTATTTT
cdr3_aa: CASSNQALLSTDTQYF

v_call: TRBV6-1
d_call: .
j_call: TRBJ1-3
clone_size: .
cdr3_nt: TGTGCCAGCAGCTTGAGTAACGGAAACACCATATATTTT
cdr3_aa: CASSLSNGNTIYF

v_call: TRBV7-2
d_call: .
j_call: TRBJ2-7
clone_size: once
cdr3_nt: TGTGCCAGCAGCTTCGACAGGCCCTACGAGCAGTACTTC
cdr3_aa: CASSFDRPYEQYF

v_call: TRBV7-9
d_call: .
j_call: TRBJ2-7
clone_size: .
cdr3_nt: TGTGCCAGCAGGACACCCCTGCGAGGGGAACCCATATCCTACGAGCAGTACTTC
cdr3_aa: CASRTPLRGEPISYEQYF

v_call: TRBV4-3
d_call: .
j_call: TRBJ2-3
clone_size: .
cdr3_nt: TGCGCCAGCAGCCACACCGGGACTCTTTTCACAGATACGCAGTATTTT
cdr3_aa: CASSHTGTLFTDTQYF

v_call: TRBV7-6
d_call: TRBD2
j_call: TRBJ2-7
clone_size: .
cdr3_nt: TGTGCCAGCAGCTTAGCACTAGCGGGATCCTACGAGCAGTACTTC
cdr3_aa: CASSLALAGSYEQYF

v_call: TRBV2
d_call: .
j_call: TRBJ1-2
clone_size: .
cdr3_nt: TGTGCCAGCAGTCTACAGGGAGAAGTTTATGGCTACACCTTC
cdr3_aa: CASSLQGEVYGYTF

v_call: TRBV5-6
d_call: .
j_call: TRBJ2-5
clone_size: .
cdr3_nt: TGTGCCAGCAGCCCGGGACTCCGCCCGGAGACCCAGTACTTC
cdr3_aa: CASSPGLRPETQYF

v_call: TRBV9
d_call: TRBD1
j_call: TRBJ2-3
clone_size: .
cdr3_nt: TGTGCCAGCAGCGTAGAAGGGACAGGGGATACGCAGTATTTT
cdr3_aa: CASSVEGTGDTQYF

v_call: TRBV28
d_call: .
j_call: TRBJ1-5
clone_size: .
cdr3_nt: TGTGCCAGCAGTTTTGGTTCGGATCAGCCCCAGCATTTT
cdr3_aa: CASSFGSDQPQHF

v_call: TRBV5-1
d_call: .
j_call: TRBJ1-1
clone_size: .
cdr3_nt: TGCGCCAGCAGTTTAGGGACTGGTGGTACTGAAGCTTTCTTT
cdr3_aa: CASSLGTGGTEAFF

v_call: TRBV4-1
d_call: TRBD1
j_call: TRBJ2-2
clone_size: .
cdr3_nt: TGCGCCAGCAGCCTTATGGGACAGGGGGCCGGGGAGCTGTTTTTT
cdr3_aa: CASSLMGQGAGELFF

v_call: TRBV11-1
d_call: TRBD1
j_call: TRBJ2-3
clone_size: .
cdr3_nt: TGTGCCAGCAGCCCGGGACAGGGATACACAGATACGCAGTATTTT
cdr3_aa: CASSPGQGYTDTQYF